The table lists the clone carrying this TCR beta chain with a count of one. The data stem from a study of blood T cell repertoires in COVID-19. Study details: T cells, B-cell-depleted T cells, or PBMCs provided the cDNA or gDNA that served as material.

Per the original data handling: For nucleated cells, counts were estimated from reference gene primer amplification. Only in-frame clones appear in the TCRdb table, and some are missing; sequencing was by immunoSEQ multiplex PCR. The V and J calls and clone size were taken over from that table, and D and trimming were inferred from the DNA. Of about 250,000 clones listed, 80% to 90% were seen once; the top ten hold roughly 2.6%. The sample comprised PBMCs or T cells enriched from blood (not recorded which). The clonotype originates from a young woman with acute COVID-19.

In DNA, the CDR3 is TGCAGTGCTAGTCTAGCGGGGCGTACATACAATGAGCAGTTCTTC. Its translation is CSASLAGRTYNEQFF. The chain links TRBV20-1 to TRBJ2-1, with 9 bases fitting TRBD2. The germline V gene has CDR1 DFQATT and CDR2 SNEGSKA (reference sequence). The CDR3 loop spans 15 amino acids. J lost 4 bases, V lost 3 bases, and 7 bases had no gene match.